The 3 T cell receptor beta chains in this list originate from one sample, sequenced in a study of blood T cell repertoires in COVID-19. Profiling relied on immunoSEQ multiplex PCR, and the TCRdb table lists in-frame clones only, not all of them. The sample holds about 140,000 clones, 60% to 85% seen once. Sequencing input: peripheral blood. The source is a middle-aged man with acute or convalescent COVID-19.

V usage is TRBV27 and J usage is TRBJ1-6; D unresolved. Germline V gene lookup returns CDR1 MNHEY and CDR2 SMNVEV (reference sequence). This CDR3 contains 12 residues. The V end lost 5 bases, the J end lost 6 bases, and 5 bases lay between the germline ends. CDR3 in amino acids: CASSDINSPLHF. CDR3 bases: TGTGCCAGCAGTGACATTAATTCACCCCTCCACTTT.

The rearrangement links TRBV30 to TRBJ2-5; D perhaps matches TRBD1 (6 bases). This CDR3 has 12 residues. CDR1 and CDR2 (germline): GTSNPN, SVGIG (reference sequence). The ends were cut back, 8 bases at V and 4 bases at J, with 14 bases in the middle. This CDR3 is CAGGQRAETQYF. The CDR3 coding sequence is TGTGCCGGTGGACAGAGAGCAGAGACCCAGTACTTC.

DNA of the CDR3: TGTGCCAGCAGCTACAGTTTCTCTGGGGCCAACGTCCTGACTTTC. This sequence encodes CASSYSFSGANVLTF. V usage is TRBV7-8 and J usage is TRBJ2-6; D gene unclear. The V end was cut by 4 bases, the J end by 0 bases, with 7 bases between. The CDR3 length is 15 residues. Germline V gives CDR1 SGHVS, CDR2 FQNEAQ.